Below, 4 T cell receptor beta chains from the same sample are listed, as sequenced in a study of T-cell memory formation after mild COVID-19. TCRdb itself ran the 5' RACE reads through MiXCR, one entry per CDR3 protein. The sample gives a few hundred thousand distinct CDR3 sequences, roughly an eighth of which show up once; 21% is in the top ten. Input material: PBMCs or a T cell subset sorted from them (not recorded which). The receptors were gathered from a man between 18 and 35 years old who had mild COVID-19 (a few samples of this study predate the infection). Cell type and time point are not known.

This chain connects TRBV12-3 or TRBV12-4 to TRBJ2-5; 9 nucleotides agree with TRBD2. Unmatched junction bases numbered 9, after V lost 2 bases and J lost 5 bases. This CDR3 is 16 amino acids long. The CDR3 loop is CASSLLAGSLYETQYF. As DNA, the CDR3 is TGTGCCAGCAGTTTACTAGCGGGGTCCCTCTATGAGACCCAGTACTTC.

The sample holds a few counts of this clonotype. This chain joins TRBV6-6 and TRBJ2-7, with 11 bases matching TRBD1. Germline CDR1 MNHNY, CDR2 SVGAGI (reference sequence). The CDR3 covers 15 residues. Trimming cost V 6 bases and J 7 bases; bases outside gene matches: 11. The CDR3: CASRTPGTGGREQYF. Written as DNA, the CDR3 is TGTGCCAGCAGAACCCCCGGGACAGGGGGTCGGGAGCAGTACTTC.

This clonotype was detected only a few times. CDR3 loop: CASSTQDRGNEKLFF. DNA of the CDR3: TGTGCCAGCAGCACGCAGGACAGGGGAAATGAAAAACTGTTTTTT. The chain combines TRBV7-2 with TRBJ1-4, with TRBD1 matching over 9 bases. V dropped 5 bases and J dropped 5; count of bases not matched to a gene: 6. Germline values: CDR1 SGHTA, CDR2 FQGNSA. CDR3 length: 15 residues.

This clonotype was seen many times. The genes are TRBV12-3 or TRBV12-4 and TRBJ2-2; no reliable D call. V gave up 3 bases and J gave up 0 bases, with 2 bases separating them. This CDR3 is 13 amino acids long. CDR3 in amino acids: CASSLTNTGELFF. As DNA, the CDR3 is TGTGCCAGCAGTTTGACGAACACCGGGGAGCTGTTTTTT.